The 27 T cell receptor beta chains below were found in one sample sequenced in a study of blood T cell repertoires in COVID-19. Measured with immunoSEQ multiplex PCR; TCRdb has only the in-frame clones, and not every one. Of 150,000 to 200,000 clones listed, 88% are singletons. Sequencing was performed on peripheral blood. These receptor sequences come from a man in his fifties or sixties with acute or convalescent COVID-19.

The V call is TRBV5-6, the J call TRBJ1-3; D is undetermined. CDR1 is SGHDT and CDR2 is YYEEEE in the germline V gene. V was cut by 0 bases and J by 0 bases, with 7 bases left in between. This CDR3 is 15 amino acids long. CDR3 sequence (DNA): TGTGCCAGCAGCTTGGGGGCAGGCTCTGGAAACACCATATATTTT. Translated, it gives CASSLGAGSGNTIYF.

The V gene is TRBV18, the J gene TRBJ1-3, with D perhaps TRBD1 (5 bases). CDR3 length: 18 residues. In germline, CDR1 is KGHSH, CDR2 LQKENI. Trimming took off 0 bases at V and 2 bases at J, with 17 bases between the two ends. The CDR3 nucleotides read TGTGCCAGCTCACCACCGGGAGGGGCAAGGCAGGCTGGAAACACCATATATTTT. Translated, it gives CASSPPGGARQAGNTIYF. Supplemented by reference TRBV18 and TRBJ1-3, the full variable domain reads NAGVMQNPRHLVRRRGQEARLRCSPMKGHSHVYWYRQLPEEGLKFMVYLQKENIIDESGMPKERFSAEFPKEGPSILRIQQVVRGDSAAYFCASSPPGGARQAGNTIYFGEGSWLTVV.

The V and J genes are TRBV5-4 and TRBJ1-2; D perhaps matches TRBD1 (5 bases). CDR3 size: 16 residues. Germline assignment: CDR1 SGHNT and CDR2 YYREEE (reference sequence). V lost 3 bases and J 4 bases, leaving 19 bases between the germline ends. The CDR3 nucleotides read TGTGCCAGCAGCTCCTCGCAGGGCCTCCGGGCCTATGGCTACACCTTC. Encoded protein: CASSSSQGLRAYGYTF.

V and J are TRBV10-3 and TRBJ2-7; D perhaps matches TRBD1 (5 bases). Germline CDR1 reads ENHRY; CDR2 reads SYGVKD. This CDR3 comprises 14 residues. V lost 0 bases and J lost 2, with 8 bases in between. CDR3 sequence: CAISESGQAYEQYV. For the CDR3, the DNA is TGTGCCATCAGTGAGTCGGGGCAAGCCTACGAGCAGTACGTC.

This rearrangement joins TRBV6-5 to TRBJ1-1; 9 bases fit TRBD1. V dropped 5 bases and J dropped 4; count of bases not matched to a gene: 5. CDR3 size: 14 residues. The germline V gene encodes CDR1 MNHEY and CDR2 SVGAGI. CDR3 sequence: CASSRRTGATEAFF. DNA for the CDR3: TGTGCCAGCAGTCGCCGGACAGGGGCCACTGAAGCTTTCTTT.

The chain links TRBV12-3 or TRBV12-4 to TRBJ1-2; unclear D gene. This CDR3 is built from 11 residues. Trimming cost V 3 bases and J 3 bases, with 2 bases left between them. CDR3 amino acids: CASSFYYGYTF. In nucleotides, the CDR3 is TGTGCCAGCAGTTTCTACTATGGCTACACCTTC.

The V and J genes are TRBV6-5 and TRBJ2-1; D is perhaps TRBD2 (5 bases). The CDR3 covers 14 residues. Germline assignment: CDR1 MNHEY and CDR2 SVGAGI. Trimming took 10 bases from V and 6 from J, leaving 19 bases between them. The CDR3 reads CATTRQSGINEQFF. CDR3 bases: TGTGCCACCACCCGACAATCGGGGATCAATGAGCAGTTCTTC.

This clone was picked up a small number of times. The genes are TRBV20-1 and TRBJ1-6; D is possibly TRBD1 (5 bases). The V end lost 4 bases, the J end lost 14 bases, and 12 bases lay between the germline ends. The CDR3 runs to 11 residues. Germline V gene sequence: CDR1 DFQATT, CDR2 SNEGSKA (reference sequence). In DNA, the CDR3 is TGCAGTGCTACCGGGGGTTTCTCCCTCCACTTT. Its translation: CSATGGFSLHF.

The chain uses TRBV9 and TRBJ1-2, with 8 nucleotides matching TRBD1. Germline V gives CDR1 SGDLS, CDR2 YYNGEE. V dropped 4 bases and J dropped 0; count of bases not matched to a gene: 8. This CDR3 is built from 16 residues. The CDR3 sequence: CASSPTDRGTNYGYTF. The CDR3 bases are TGTGCCAGCAGCCCTACCGACAGGGGTACTAACTATGGCTACACCTTC.

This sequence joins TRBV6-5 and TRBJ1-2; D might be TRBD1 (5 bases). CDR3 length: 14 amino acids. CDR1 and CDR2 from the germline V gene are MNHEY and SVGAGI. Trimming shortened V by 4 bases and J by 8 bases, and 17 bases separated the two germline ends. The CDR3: CASSSRRGGVGYTF. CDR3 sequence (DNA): TGTGCCAGCAGTTCGCGTCGGGGGGGGGTCGGCTACACCTTC.

Here the CDR3 reads CASTPGQGLGTDTQYF. Here the CDR3 DNA reads TGTGCCAGCACCCCAGGGCAGGGTCTGGGCACAGATACGCAGTATTTT. The J gene is TRBJ2-3, the V gene TRBV27; D may be TRBD1 (5 bases). V was clipped by 7 bases and J by 1 base, with 18 bases between them. CDR3 size: 16 residues. The germline CDR1 and CDR2 sequences are MNHEY and SMNVEV (reference sequence).

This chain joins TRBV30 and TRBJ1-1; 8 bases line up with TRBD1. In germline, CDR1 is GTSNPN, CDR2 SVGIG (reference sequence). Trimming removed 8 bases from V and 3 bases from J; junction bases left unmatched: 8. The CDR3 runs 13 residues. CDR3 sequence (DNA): TGTGCCACCGACAGGGGTTATGACACTGAAGCTTTCTTT. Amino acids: CATDRGYDTEAFF.

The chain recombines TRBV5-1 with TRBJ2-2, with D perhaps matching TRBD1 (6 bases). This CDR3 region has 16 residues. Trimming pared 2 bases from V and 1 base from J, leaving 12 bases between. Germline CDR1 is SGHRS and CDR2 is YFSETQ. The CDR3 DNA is TGCGCCAGCAGCTTAACCGGGACACAGAACACCGGGGAGCTGTTTTTT. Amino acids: CASSLTGTQNTGELFF.

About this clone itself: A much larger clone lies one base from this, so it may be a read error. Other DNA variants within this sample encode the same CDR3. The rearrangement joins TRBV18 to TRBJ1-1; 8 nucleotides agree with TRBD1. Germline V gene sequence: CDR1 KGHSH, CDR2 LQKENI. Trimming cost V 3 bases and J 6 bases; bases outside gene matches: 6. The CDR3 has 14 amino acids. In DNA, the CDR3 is TGTGCCAGCTCACCCATTCGGGACAGGCCTGAAGCTTTCTTT. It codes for CASSPIRDRPEAFF.

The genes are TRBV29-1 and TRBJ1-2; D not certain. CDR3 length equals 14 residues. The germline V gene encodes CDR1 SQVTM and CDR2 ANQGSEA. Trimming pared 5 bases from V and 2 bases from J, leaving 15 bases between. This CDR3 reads CSVQATAYNYGYTF. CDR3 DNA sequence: TGCAGCGTTCAAGCTACAGCTTACAACTATGGCTACACCTTC.

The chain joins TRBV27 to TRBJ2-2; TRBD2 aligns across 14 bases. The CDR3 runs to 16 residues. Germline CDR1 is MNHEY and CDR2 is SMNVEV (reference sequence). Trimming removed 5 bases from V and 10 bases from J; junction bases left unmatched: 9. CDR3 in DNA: TGTGCCAGCAGTAGACCGACTAGCGGGGGGGCCGAGGAGCTGTTTTTT. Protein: CASSRPTSGGAEELFF.

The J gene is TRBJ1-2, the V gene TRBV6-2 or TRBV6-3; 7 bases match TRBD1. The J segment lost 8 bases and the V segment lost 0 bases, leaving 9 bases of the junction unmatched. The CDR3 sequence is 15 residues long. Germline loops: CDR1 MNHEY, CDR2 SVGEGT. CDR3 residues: CASSYSLTGARGYTF. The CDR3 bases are TGTGCCAGCAGTTACTCACTAACAGGGGCGCGAGGCTACACCTTC.

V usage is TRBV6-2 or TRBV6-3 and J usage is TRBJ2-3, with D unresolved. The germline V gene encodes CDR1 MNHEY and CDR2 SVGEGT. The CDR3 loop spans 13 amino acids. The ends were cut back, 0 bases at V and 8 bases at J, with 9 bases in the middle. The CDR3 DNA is TGTGCCAGCAGTTACTCGTCAACGGGTACGCAGTATTTT. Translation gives CASSYSSTGTQYF.

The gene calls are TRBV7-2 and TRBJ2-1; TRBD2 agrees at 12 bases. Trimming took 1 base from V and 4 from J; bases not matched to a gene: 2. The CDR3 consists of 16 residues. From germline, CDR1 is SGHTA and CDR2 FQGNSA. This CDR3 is CASSLVLAGGYNEQFF. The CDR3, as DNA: TGTGCCAGCAGCTTAGTACTAGCGGGAGGTTACAATGAGCAGTTCTTC.

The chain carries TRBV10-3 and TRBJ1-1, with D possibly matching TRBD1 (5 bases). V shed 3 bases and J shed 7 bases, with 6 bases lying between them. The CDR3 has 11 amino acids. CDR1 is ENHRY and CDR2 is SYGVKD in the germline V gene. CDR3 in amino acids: CAISERGEAFF. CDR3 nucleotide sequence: TGTGCCATCAGTGAAAGGGGTGAAGCTTTCTTT.

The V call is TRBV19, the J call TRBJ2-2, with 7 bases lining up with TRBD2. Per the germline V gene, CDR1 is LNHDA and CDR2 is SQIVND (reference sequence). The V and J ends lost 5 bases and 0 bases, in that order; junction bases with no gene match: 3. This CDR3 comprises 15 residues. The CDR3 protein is CASSFGLANTGELFF. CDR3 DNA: TGTGCCAGTAGTTTCGGACTAGCGAACACCGGGGAGCTGTTTTTT.

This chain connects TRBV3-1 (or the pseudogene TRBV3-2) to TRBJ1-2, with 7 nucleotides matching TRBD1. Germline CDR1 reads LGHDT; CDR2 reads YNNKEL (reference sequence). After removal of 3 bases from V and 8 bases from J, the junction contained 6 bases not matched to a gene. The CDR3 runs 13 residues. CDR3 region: CASSHRDSGGYTF. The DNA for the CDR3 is TGTGCCAGCAGCCACCGGGACAGTGGAGGCTACACCTTC.

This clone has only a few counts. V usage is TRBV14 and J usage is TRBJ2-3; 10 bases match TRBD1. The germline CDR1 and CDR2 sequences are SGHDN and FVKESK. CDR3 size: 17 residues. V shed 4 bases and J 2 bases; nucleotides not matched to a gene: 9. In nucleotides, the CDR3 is TGTGCCAGCAGCCCTTGGACAGGGGGTATGGACACAGATACGCAGTATTTT. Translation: CASSPWTGGMDTDTQYF.

The CDR3 DNA follows: TGCAGCGTCCAGGGGGCGCAACTCAAAAACATTCAGTACTTC. Protein product: CSVQGAQLKNIQYF. The chain carries TRBV29-1 and TRBJ2-4; the match to TRBD1 covers 8 bases. From germline, CDR1 is SQVTM and CDR2 ANQGSEA. This CDR3 has 14 residues. V lost 6 bases, J lost 3 bases, and 7 bases stayed unmatched.

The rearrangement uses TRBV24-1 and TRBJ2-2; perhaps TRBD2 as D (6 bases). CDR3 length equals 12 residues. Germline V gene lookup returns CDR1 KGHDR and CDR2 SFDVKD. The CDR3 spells CAPLADTGELFF. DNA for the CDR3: TGTGCACCACTAGCAGACACCGGGGAGCTGTTTTTT.

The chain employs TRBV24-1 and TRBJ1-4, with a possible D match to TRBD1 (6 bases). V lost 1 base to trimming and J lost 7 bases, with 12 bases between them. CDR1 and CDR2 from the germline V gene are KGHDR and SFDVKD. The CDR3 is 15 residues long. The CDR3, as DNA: TGTGCCACCAGTGATTTCAGGGGATCACGTGAAAAACTGTTTTTT. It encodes CATSDFRGSREKLFF.

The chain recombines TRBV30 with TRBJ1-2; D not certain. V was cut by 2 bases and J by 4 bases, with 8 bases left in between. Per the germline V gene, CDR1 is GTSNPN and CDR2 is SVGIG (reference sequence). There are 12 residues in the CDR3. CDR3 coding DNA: TGTGCCTGGAGTTCCCTTAGCTATGGCTACACCTTC. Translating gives CAWSSLSYGYTF.